This TCR beta chain was found in a study of control samples from healthy donors and cancer patients (dated by TCRdb to 2018 to 2020). The junction shows trimming of 7 bases on V and 8 bases on J, plus 20 bases between the germline ends. Taken from cysteine to phenylalanine, the CDR3 has 15 residues. CDR3 DNA is the only sequence kept; it has 45 bases, read in frame from the first base. The germline V gene (reference sequence) specifies SEHNR as CDR1 and FQNEAQ as CDR2. As regards this clone: Its antigen target is currently unknown. No qualities accompany the bases; no much larger clone lies one base away.

Library prep was done by the immunoSEQ multiplex PCR assay. TCRdb provides this immuneACCESS table in a form limited to in-frame rearrangements. Some clones are lacking; in checked studies, under half of them reflect an unresolved V gene, and why the rest are absent is not known. The sample table shows 70,000 to 95,000 clones, and approximately 89% are seen once. Jointly, the top ten make up around 1% of the sample. The source of this sequence is a woman aged 30 to 39 in good health. The sequencing sample was made of blood. This chain joins TRBV7-9 to TRBJ1-4; TRBD1 is a weak D gene call, 6 bases matching. The CDR3 amino acid sequence is: CASTRSGGGGEKLFF. The sequenced DNA is TGTGCCAGCACACGAAGCGGTGGGGGCGGAGAAAAACTGTTTTTT. This CDR3, with the reference TRBV7-9 and TRBJ1-4 proteins standing in past its ends, gives the full variable domain DTGVSQNPRHKITKRGQNVTFRCDPISEHNRLYWYRQTLGQGPEFLTYFQNEAQLEKSRLLSDRFSAERPKGSFSTLEIQRTEQGDSAMYLCASTRSGGGGEKLFFGSGTQLSVL.